This is a list of T cell receptor beta chains from one sample in a study of T cell changes during pregnancy in multiple sclerosis. Sequencing used immunoSEQ multiplex PCR; TCRdb keeps in-frame clones, though not all of them. The table shows about 67,000 clones, with more than 85% occurring only once. The material sequenced was peripheral blood, taken in the second trimester of pregnancy. These receptors were obtained from a female donor with multiple sclerosis, enrolled in a pregnancy study. CDR3s include the opening cysteine and the closing phenylalanine or tryptophan. Fields, in order: CDR3 DNA, CDR3 protein, clone size, D gene, V gene, J gene. The D gene is left open where the match is weak. Expanded clones get a size class; other rows say once, few or many, or leave the size out.

TGTGCCAGCAGTGAATCAGGGGTCGAGCAGTACTTC	CASSESGVEQYF	NA	NA	TRBV11-2	TRBJ2-7
TGTGCCAGCAGTTCGGGACAGGGAGGGGCTGAAGCTTTCTTT	CASSSGQGGAEAFF	once	TRBD1	TRBV6-1	TRBJ1-1
TGTGCCAGCAGCCAAGATCGTGGTGGCGGGGCCAACGTCCTGACTTTC	CASSQDRGGGANVLTF	NA	NA	TRBV4-2	TRBJ2-6
TGTGCCACCGGACAGGAGAATCAGCCCCAGCATTTT	CATGQENQPQHF	NA	TRBD1	TRBV10-3	TRBJ1-5
TGTGCCTGGAGTAGGGGGACGCCCAATCAGCCCCAGCATTTT	CAWSRGTPNQPQHF	NA	NA	TRBV30	TRBJ1-5
TGTGCCAGCAGCGTAGCTACGCGCGTTGAAGCTTTCTTT	CASSVATRVEAFF	once	NA	TRBV9	TRBJ1-1
TGTGCCAGCAGTTACGAGAGAAACACCATATATTTT	CASSYERNTIYF	NA	NA	TRBV6-6	TRBJ1-3
TGTGCCAGCAGATTTCAGGGGGCGAATGAGCAGTTCTTC	CASRFQGANEQFF	NA	TRBD1	TRBV6-1	TRBJ2-1
TGTGCCAGCAGCTTAGGAGGGATGGGCACTGAAGCTTTCTTT	CASSLGGMGTEAFF	NA	NA	TRBV7-6	TRBJ1-1
TGCGCCAGCAGCTTGGCGTACCGCGGACAGGGCAGTGAAAATCAGCCCCAGCATTTT	CASSLAYRGQGSENQPQHF	once	TRBD1	TRBV5-1	TRBJ1-5
TGTGCCAGCAGCGTAGGGGCCGCAAAATCCAATGAGCAGTTCTTC	CASSVGAAKSNEQFF	NA	NA	TRBV9	TRBJ2-1
TGTGCCAGCAGTGGGACGGTGGAGGGGACCTCCTACAATGAGCAGTTCTTC	CASSGTVEGTSYNEQFF	NA	NA	TRBV25-1	TRBJ2-1
TGTGCCAGCAGCCCCCGTAGCGGGGCTAGCACAGATACGCAGTATTTT	CASSPRSGASTDTQYF	once	TRBD2	TRBV7-8	TRBJ2-3